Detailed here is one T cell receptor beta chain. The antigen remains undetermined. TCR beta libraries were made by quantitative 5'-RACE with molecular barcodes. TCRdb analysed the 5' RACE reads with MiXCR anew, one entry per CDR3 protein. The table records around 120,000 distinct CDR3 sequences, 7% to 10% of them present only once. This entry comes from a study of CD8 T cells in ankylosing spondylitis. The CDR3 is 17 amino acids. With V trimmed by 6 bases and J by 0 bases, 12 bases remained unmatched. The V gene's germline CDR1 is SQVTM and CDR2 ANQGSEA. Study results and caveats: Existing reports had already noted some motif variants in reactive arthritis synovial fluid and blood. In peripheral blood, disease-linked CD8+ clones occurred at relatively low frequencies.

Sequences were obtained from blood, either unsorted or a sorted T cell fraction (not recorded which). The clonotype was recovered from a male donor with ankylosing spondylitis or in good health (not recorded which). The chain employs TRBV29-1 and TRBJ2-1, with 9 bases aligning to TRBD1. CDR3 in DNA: TGCAGCGTGATCCATATAGGGACAGGGAGCTCCTACAATGAGCAGTTCTTC. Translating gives CSVIHIGTGSSYNEQFF.